This T cell receptor (beta chain) was identified during a study of T cell changes during pregnancy in multiple sclerosis. Generated by immunoSEQ multiplex PCR, the TCRdb table keeps only in-frame clones and is missing some. Counted here are just over 30,000 clones, around 91% occurring once; the ten biggest clones make up 5.5% to 7%. The source of this sequence is a female donor with multiple sclerosis, enrolled in a pregnancy study. This material consisted of CD8+ T cells from peripheral blood mononuclear cells, taken in the second trimester of pregnancy.

The CDR3 region has the DNA TGTGCCAGCAGCCTACTAGCGGGTGAGCAGTTCTTC. This encodes CASSLLAGEQFF. The V gene is TRBV16, the J gene TRBJ2-1; 9 positions match TRBD2. The CDR3 is made up of 12 amino acids. Unmatched junction bases numbered 1, after V lost 4 bases and J lost 9 bases. The germline CDR1 and CDR2 sequences are KGHSY and FQNENV.